Listed below are T cell receptor beta chains from one sample, sequenced in a study of OX40 agonist ivuxolimab in advanced cancers. Produced via immunoSEQ multiplex PCR; TCRdb's table is partial and in-frame only. The table includes about 79,000 clones, about 91% detected once. The input for sequencing was CD4+ or CD8+ T cells sorted from blood, taken in a trial of the OX40 agonist ivuxolimab. The receptors come from an adult with an advanced solid tumor such as melanoma, head and neck, liver or kidney cancer. Both conserved end residues are part of each CDR3. The D gene is left open where the match is weak. Clone size is not always given. Where it is, it says once, few, many or a class for expanded clones.

j_call | clone_size | v_call | d_call | cdr3_aa | cdr3_nt
TRBJ1-1 | once | TRBV7-2 | . | CASSFLRTEAFF | TGTGCCAGCAGCTTCTTAAGGACTGAAGCTTTCTTT
TRBJ1-1 | . | TRBV18 | . | CASSPQGGATEAFF | TGTGCCAGCTCACCCCAGGGAGGTGCCACTGAAGCTTTCTTT
TRBJ2-4 | . | TRBV7-8 | . | CASSSNQGAKNIQYF | TGTGCCAGCAGTTCCAACCAGGGGGCCAAAAACATTCAGTACTTC
TRBJ1-6 | . | TRBV6-5 | . | CASSKDGADSPLHF | TGTGCCAGCAGTAAGGACGGAGCCGATTCACCCCTCCACTTT
TRBJ1-2 | . | TRBV20-1 | . | CSARGGYGYTF | TGCAGTGCTAGAGGGGGCTATGGCTACACCTTC
TRBJ2-5 | . | TRBV5-1 | . | CASSRQRQETQYF | TGCGCCAGCAGCCGACAGAGACAAGAGACCCAGTACTTC
TRBJ2-5 | . | TRBV7-2 | . | CASSPTSRETQYF | TGTGCCAGCAGCCCGACTAGTCGTGAGACCCAGTACTTC
TRBJ2-5 | once | TRBV6-5 | . | CASSYWGWETQYF | TGTGCCAGCAGTTACTGGGGATGGGAGACCCAGTACTTC
TRBJ2-5 | . | TRBV5-1 | . | CASSLEPGYQETQYF | TGCGCCAGCAGCTTGGAACCGGGATACCAAGAGACCCAGTACTTC
TRBJ1-1 | . | TRBV7-9 | . | CASSISTVNTEAFF | TGTGCCAGCAGCATATCAACCGTGAACACTGAAGCTTTCTTT
TRBJ1-2 | . | TRBV27 | . | CASSYRANYGYTF | TGTGCCAGCAGTTACAGGGCAAACTATGGCTACACCTTC
TRBJ1-3 | . | TRBV21-1 | . | CASSTNRRDSPGNTIYF | TGTGCCAGCAGCACTAACCGGAGAGACAGTCCTGGAAACACCATATATTTT
TRBJ2-2 | . | TRBV25-1 | . | CEGATLAGELFF | TGTGAGGGAGCGACTCTCGCCGGGGAGCTGTTTTTT
TRBJ2-1 | . | TRBV29-1 | . | CSVDNLGEQFF | TGCAGCGTTGATAATTTGGGGGAGCAGTTCTTC
TRBJ1-2 | . | TRBV2 | . | CASSEALRRGGYTF | TGTGCCAGCAGTGAAGCGCTGAGACGCGGGGGCTACACCTTC
TRBJ2-1 | . | TRBV5-1 | TRBD2 | CASSSGLADPEQFF | TGCGCCAGCAGCTCGGGACTAGCGGACCCTGAGCAGTTCTTC
TRBJ2-7 | once | TRBV5-1 | . | CASRALGQDNYEQYF | TGCGCCAGCAGGGCCCTCGGGCAGGACAACTACGAGCAGTACTTC
TRBJ2-3 | . | TRBV29-1 | . | CSALGGTDTQYF | TGCAGCGCGTTGGGTGGTACAGATACGCAGTATTTT
TRBJ2-4 | . | TRBV7-9 | . | CASSPVEVAKNIQYF | TGTGCCAGCAGCCCTGTAGAGGTCGCCAAAAACATTCAGTACTTC
TRBJ2-6 | . | TRBV2 | . | CASGRESGANVLTF | TGTGCCAGCGGCAGGGAATCTGGGGCCAACGTCCTGACTTTC
TRBJ2-5 | . | TRBV5-4 | . | CASSAPLETQYF | TGTGCCAGCAGCGCCCCTTTAGAGACCCAGTACTTC
TRBJ2-7 | . | TRBV7-2 | TRBD2 | CASSLGLAFNEQYF | TGTGCCAGCAGCTTGGGACTAGCGTTCAACGAGCAGTACTTC
TRBJ2-7 | . | TRBV14 | . | CASRRLVAYEQYF | TGTGCCAGCAGGCGACTAGTGGCCTACGAGCAGTACTTC
TRBJ1-4 | . | TRBV6-5 | TRBD1 | CASSYSGTGDEKLFF | TGTGCCAGCAGTTACTCGGGGACAGGGGATGAAAAACTGTTTTTT
TRBJ2-7 | . | TRBV9 | . | CASSPISGSYEQYF | TGTGCCAGCAGCCCGATCAGCGGCTCTTACGAGCAGTACTTC
TRBJ2-3 | few | TRBV5-1 | . | CASSLEDTQYF | TGCGCCAGCAGCTTAGAGGATACGCAGTATTTT
TRBJ1-3 | . | TRBV10-3 | . | CAISGTAGNTIYF | TGTGCCATCAGTGGGACAGCTGGAAACACCATATATTTT
TRBJ2-1 | . | TRBV28 | . | CASSLQGSYNEQFF | TGTGCCAGCAGTCTACAAGGCTCCTACAATGAGCAGTTCTTC
TRBJ1-5 | few | TRBV6-7 | . | CARHYQPQHF | TGTGCCAGGCACTATCAGCCCCAGCATTTT
TRBJ2-5 | . | TRBV6-5 | . | CASSYSTGWETQYF | TGTGCCAGCAGTTACTCTACAGGGTGGGAGACCCAGTACTTC
TRBJ2-5 | . | TRBV13 | . | CASSRRWTEQETQYF | TGTGCCAGCAGCAGAAGGTGGACAGAGCAAGAGACCCAGTACTTC
TRBJ2-2 | . | TRBV2 | . | CASSGQTGRGNTGELFF | TGTGCCAGCAGTGGCCAGACAGGGAGGGGGAACACCGGGGAGCTGTTTTTT
TRBJ2-7 | . | TRBV19 | . | CASRTQGLSSYEQYF | TGTGCCAGTAGAACCCAGGGCTTAAGCTCCTACGAGCAGTACTTC
TRBJ2-7 | . | TRBV28 | TRBD1 | CASINSGTGSYEQYF | TGTGCCAGCATTAATTCCGGGACAGGGAGCTACGAGCAGTACTTC
TRBJ2-5 | . | TRBV2 | TRBD2 | CASSAASGRDRTQYF | TGTGCCAGCAGTGCCGCCAGCGGGAGGGATAGGACCCAGTACTTC
TRBJ2-3 | . | TRBV7-3 | TRBD2 | CASSPAGGTDTQYF | TGTGCCAGCAGCCCGGCGGGAGGGACAGATACGCAGTATTTT
TRBJ2-6 | . | TRBV11-2 | . | CASSLVTSGANVLTF | TGTGCCAGCAGCTTAGTGACCTCTGGGGCCAACGTCCTGACTTTC
TRBJ2-7 | . | TRBV28 | . | CASSLPSQGFYEQYF | TGTGCCAGCAGTTTACCATCGCAGGGTTTCTACGAGCAGTACTTC
TRBJ2-7 | . | TRBV27 | TRBD2 | CASSLTSVPYEQYF | TGTGCCAGCAGTTTGACTAGCGTGCCCTACGAGCAGTACTTC
TRBJ2-1 | . | TRBV7-2 | . | CASSRVYNEQFF | TGTGCCAGCAGCCGGGTCTACAATGAGCAGTTCTTC
TRBJ2-7 | . | TRBV29-1 | . | CSAEGGSYEQYF | TGCAGCGCAGAGGGCGGCTCCTACGAGCAGTACTTC
TRBJ1-2 | . | TRBV2 | . | CASSGEGVGGYTF | TGTGCCAGCAGTGGAGAGGGGGTAGGTGGCTACACCTTC
TRBJ2-4 | . | TRBV18 | . | CASSPVGGGTTAKNIQYF | TGTGCCAGCTCACCAGTCGGAGGGGGAACTACAGCCAAAAACATTCAGTACTTC